Shown below are 9 T cell receptor beta chains from a single sample sequenced in a study of blood T cells in healthy people across ages. With a J-beta primer mix and a sample-barcoded 5' primer, a second PCR ran about 7 to 12 cycles. TCRdb redid the calling of the 5' RACE reads with MiXCR, one entry per CDR3 protein. The sample has approximately 670,000 distinct CDR3 sequences; roughly 41% are singletons. The sequenced sample was blood. Receptors were obtained from a man at least 80 years old in good health.

V gene TRBV20-1 combines with J gene TRBJ2-1; 9 bases are a match to TRBD2. From germline, CDR1 is DFQATT and CDR2 SNEGSKA (reference sequence). V lost 3 bases to trimming and J lost 1 base; unmatched junction nucleotides: 10. The CDR3 consists of 17 residues. CDR3 in DNA: TGCAGTGCTAGGAAAATTAGCGGGAGAGCTTCCTACAATGAGCAGTTCTTC. Its protein is CSARKISGRASYNEQFF.

The chain has TRBV5-6 and TRBJ2-5, with D perhaps matching TRBD2 (6 bases). CDR3 size: 14 residues. V was clipped by 2 bases and J by 2 bases, with 10 bases between them. Germline V CDR1 and CDR2: SGHDT, YYEEEE. The CDR3 loop is CASSLLTRQETQYF. CDR3 bases: TGTGCCAGCAGCTTACTGACTAGGCAAGAGACCCAGTACTTC.

Written as DNA, the CDR3 is TGCAGTGCTAGGGATGCGGGGCGTCGGAACATTCAGTACTTC. Amino acids: CSARDAGRRNIQYF. The V call is TRBV20-1, the J call TRBJ2-4; perhaps TRBD2 as D (6 bases). The CDR3 length is 14 residues. The V gene's germline CDR1 is DFQATT and CDR2 SNEGSKA (reference sequence). The ends were cut back, 3 bases at V and 7 bases at J, with 16 bases in the middle.

This chain joins TRBV29-1 and TRBJ1-2; tentative D call: TRBD1 (5 bases). V lost 7 bases and J 8 bases, leaving 29 bases between the germline ends. Germline V gene data show CDR1 as SQVTM and CDR2 as ANQGSEA. The CDR3 is 16 amino acids. CDR3 in DNA: TGCAGCGCGGATAACCCGGACACGGAGCGCGCGGAGGGCTACACCTTC. Translating it yields CSADNPDTERAEGYTF. Looking up the rest from reference TRBV29-1 and TRBJ1-2 gives the full variable domain: SAVISQKPSRDICQRGTSLTIQCQVDSQVTMMFWYRQQPGQSLTLIATANQGSEATYESGFVIDKFPISRPNLTFSTLTVSNMSPEDSSIYLCSADNPDTERAEGYTFGSGTRLTVV.

The genes are TRBV11-1 and TRBJ1-1; no reliable D call. Germline CDR1 reads SGHAT; CDR2 reads FQDESV (reference sequence). The CDR3 contains 14 residues. Trimming took off 3 bases at V and 5 bases at J, with 13 bases between the two ends. The CDR3 DNA is TGTGCCAGCAGCTTGACGCCCGGGAGGACTGAAGCTTTCTTT. Encoded protein: CASSLTPGRTEAFF.

This clonotype was observed once. The CDR3: CASSPLTSGSWYNEQFF. The CDR3 nucleotides are TGTGCCAGCAGCCCGCTGACTAGCGGGAGTTGGTACAATGAGCAGTTCTTC. The chain links TRBV11-2 to TRBJ2-1, with 12 nucleotides matching TRBD2. V was pared by 5 bases and J by 4 bases, with 9 bases of the junction left unmatched. This CDR3 region has 17 residues. The germline V gene has CDR1 SGHAT and CDR2 FQNNGV.

This clonotype has a handful of counts. The V gene is TRBV3-1, the J gene TRBJ2-3, with 8 bases matching TRBD1. The CDR3 loop spans 15 amino acids. Germline CDR1 and CDR2: LGHDT and YNNKEL (reference sequence). V was clipped by 0 bases and J by 5 bases; unmatched bases: 4. The CDR3 loop is CASSQDNRGLDTQYF. CDR3 bases: TGTGCCAGCAGCCAAGACAACAGGGGGTTAGATACGCAGTATTTT.

There are a few counts of this clonotype. V gene TRBV7-2 combines with J gene TRBJ2-7; 10 bases are a match to TRBD2. Germline CDR1 is SGHTA and CDR2 is FQGNSA. Unmatched junction bases numbered 27, after V lost 4 bases and J lost 3 bases. The CDR3 has 22 residues. CDR3 nucleotides: TGTGCCAGCAGCTCCCATTCCCTCTCCTCTAGCGGGGGAGCCCTTAAGAACTACGAGCAGTACTTC. This encodes CASSSHSLSSSGGALKNYEQYF. Looking up the rest from reference TRBV7-2 and TRBJ2-7 gives the full variable domain: GAGVSQSPSNKVTEKGKDVELRCDPISGHTALYWYRQSLGQGLEFLIYFQGNSAPDKSGLPSDRFSAERTGGSVSTLTIQRTQQEDSAVYLCASSSHSLSSSGGALKNYEQYFGPGTRLTVT.

Only a few counts were recorded for this clonotype. V is TRBV6-6 and J is TRBJ2-7; D gene unclear. Trimming took 6 bases from V and 0 from J, leaving 9 bases between them. CDR3 length: 13 residues. The germline gives CDR1 MNHNY, CDR2 SVGAGI (reference sequence). The CDR3 region is CASRPGTSYEQYF. Written as DNA, the CDR3 is TGTGCCAGCAGACCAGGAACCTCCTACGAGCAGTACTTC.